This T cell receptor (beta chain) was captured by sequencing in a study of blood T cell repertoires in COVID-19. About the research overall: The cDNA or gDNA used as material had been derived from T cells, B-cell-depleted T cells, or PBMCs.

In the authors' workflow: Reference gene primer amplification yielded estimated nucleated cell counts. Sequencing used immunoSEQ multiplex PCR; TCRdb keeps in-frame clones, though not all of them. From that table come the V and J calls and clone size; the DNA was used to work out D and trimming. The table lists 350,000 to 450,000 clones, about 85% of them singletons. The CDR3 consists of 16 residues. The trim removed 2 bases at V and 2 bases at J, leaving 7 bases unmatched. Germline CDR1 and CDR2: MDHEN and SYDVKM. The sequencing sample was made of peripheral blood. This sequence joins TRBV28 and TRBJ2-5; TRBD1 matches 8 bases. The clonotype comes from a woman aged 18-35 years with acute or convalescent COVID-19. The CDR3 nucleotides read TGTGCCAGCAGTTTAAGGGAACAGGGGGGACAAGAGACCCAGTACTTC. This gives the protein CASSLREQGGQETQYF.